The source of this TCR beta chain is a study of blood T cell repertoires in COVID-19. About the research overall: Italy, Spain and the United States were the sources of the convalescent and acute COVID-19 samples. Nucleic acid was either cDNA or gDNA, and it came from T cells, B-cell-depleted T cells, or PBMCs.

Sequencing was performed with immunoSEQ multiplex PCR; in TCRdb, only in-frame clones are kept and a portion is missing. The data hold about 110,000 clones, with more than 80% observed a single time. The V end was cut by 6 bases, the J end by 2 bases, with 13 bases between. The CDR3 loop spans 14 amino acids. Germline CDR1 is SQVTM and CDR2 is ANQGSEA. The receptor was isolated from a woman aged 60-75 years with acute or convalescent COVID-19. V gene TRBV29-1 combines with J gene TRBJ1-4, with D possibly matching TRBD1 (6 bases). The sequenced sample was peripheral blood. This CDR3 is CSVGVDSTNEKLFF. Written as DNA, the CDR3 is TGCAGCGTGGGGGTGGACAGCACTAATGAAAAACTGTTTTTT.